These T cell receptor beta chains were read from a single sample in a study of blood T cell repertoires in COVID-19. Only in-frame clones appear in the TCRdb table, and some are missing; sequencing was by immunoSEQ multiplex PCR. The sample has 44,000 or so clones; about 90% are singletons. The sequenced material came from peripheral blood. The receptors here all came from a human donor in a cohort sampled during active COVID-19. Each CDR3 is given with its conserved first and last residue.

CDR3	V
CASSLSANNSPLHF	TRBV6-4
CASSLEQGGDTQYF	TRBV5-1
CASSARGLGYTF	TRBV5-8
CASSLGGASYNEQFF	TRBV4-3
CASRYVPFGRAGASYEQYF	TRBV7-7
CASSYGTSGGEQYF	TRBV6-5
CASSIGQGVGQPQHF	TRBV19
CASSDGGADTQYF	TRBV6-4
CASSERVENENTIYF	TRBV6-4
CASTQQGRANEKLFF	TRBV5-1
CASTRRGRPYNEQFF	TRBV21-1
CASSLGFEQYF	TRBV13
CATSQGGSYNEQFF	TRBV24-1
CASSSPGQVTEAFF	TRBV7-3
CASSSLAGGRPDTQYF	TRBV11-2
CASRSSGGQQYF	TRBV6-5
CASSVQAVKNIQYF	TRBV2
CASSLTGETQYF	TRBV5-1
CASSKDRVDGTGEQYF	TRBV7-9
CSASGGGGDTQYF	TRBV20-1
CSARLYNEQFF	TRBV20-1
CASSAQGVGGNEKLFF	TRBV6-1
CASSAGRRREKLFF	TRBV19
CASSLPGSSYEQYF	TRBV5-1